These T cell receptor beta chains were read from a single sample in a study of blood T cell repertoires in COVID-19. Generated by immunoSEQ multiplex PCR, the TCRdb table keeps only in-frame clones and is missing some. The repertoire holds tens of thousands of clones, with approximately 85% as singletons. The sequenced sample was peripheral blood. Source of these receptors: a man older than 75 with acute or convalescent COVID-19. Each CDR3 is given with its conserved first and last residue. Each record gives: V gene, clone size, J gene, CDR3 protein. Size is omitted from some rows. Given values are once, few, many or a class for expanded clones.

>TRBV19|-|TRBJ1-6
CASSISGSSYNSPLHF
>TRBV5-6|-|TRBJ1-2
CASSLADRVTYGYTF
>TRBV7-2|-|TRBJ2-7
CASSLAGGQFAYF
>TRBV3-1/TRBV3-2|-|TRBJ2-7
CASSLAGGEQYF
>TRBV5-1|few|TRBJ1-6
CASSRSFLDRANSPLHF
>TRBV20-1|-|TRBJ2-1
CSASPRAYPSNNEQFF
>TRBV19|-|TRBJ2-1
CASSMGGDYNEQFF
>TRBV5-6|few|TRBJ2-7
CASSLNNYEQYF
>TRBV3-1/TRBV3-2|-|TRBJ1-3
CASSQEAGIGNTIYF
>TRBV9|-|TRBJ2-1
CASSVDRAYNEQFF
>TRBV7-2|-|TRBJ2-7
CASSLGQSFYEQYF
>TRBV9|-|TRBJ2-3
CASNGAGLRTDTQYF
>TRBV5-1|-|TRBJ2-7
CASSVDTYEQYF
>TRBV5-1|-|TRBJ2-3
CASSLGTSGGEDTQYF